This note documents a single T cell receptor (beta chain) sequence. The data are from a study of blood T cell repertoires in COVID-19. The ends lost 0 bases at V and 2 bases at J; junction bases unmatched: 4. The germline V gene encodes CDR1 SGHRS and CDR2 YFSETQ. There are 16 residues in the CDR3. Libraries were prepared by immunoSEQ multiplex PCR; TCRdb keeps only in-frame clonotypes and omits some of them. The sample has 45,000 to 70,000 clones; roughly 90% are singletons. Sequenced material: peripheral blood. The chain has TRBV5-1 and TRBJ2-3; 9 positions match TRBD2. This clonotype was sampled from a woman of 80 years or more with COVID-19, enrolled during active disease. The CDR3 DNA follows: TGCGCCAGCAGCTTGGGTCCTAGCGGGGACACAGATACGCAGTATTTT. Its translation: CASSLGPSGDTDTQYF. Supplemented by reference TRBV5-1 and TRBJ2-3, the full variable domain reads KAGVTQTPRYLIKTRGQQVTLSCSPISGHRSVSWYQQTPGQGLQFLFEYFSETQRNKGNFPGRFSGRQFSNSRSEMNVSTLELGDSALYLCASSLGPSGDTDTQYFGPGTRLTVL.